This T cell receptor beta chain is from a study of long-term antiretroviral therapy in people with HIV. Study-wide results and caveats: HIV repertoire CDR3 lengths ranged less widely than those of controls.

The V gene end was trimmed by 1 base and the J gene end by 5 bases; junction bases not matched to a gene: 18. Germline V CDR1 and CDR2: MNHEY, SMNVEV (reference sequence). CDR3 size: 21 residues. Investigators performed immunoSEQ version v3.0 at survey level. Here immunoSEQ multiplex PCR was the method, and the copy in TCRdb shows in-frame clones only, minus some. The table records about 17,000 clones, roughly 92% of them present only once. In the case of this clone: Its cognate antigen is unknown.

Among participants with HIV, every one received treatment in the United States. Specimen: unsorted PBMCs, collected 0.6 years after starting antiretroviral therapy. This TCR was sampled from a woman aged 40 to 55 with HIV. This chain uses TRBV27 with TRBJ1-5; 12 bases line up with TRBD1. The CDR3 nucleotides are TGTGCCAGCAGTTTATGGGACTACCGGGACAGGGGGCGATCGACAGATCAGCCCCAGCATTTT. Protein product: CASSLWDYRDRGRSTDQPQHF.